A selection of T cell receptor beta chains follows, all from one sample in a study of cytomegalovirus exposure and HLA in healthy donors. Produced via immunoSEQ multiplex PCR; TCRdb's table is partial and in-frame only. Of 100,000 to 150,000 clones listed, around 70% are singletons. The material sequenced was PBMCs. The origin of the receptors is a man between 40 and 49 years old in good health and CMV-seropositive. Each CDR3 is given without its conserved first and last residue.

j_call | v_call | cdr3_aa
TRBJ2-7 | TRBV14 | ASQKLAGEGYEQY
TRBJ1-5 | TRBV30 | ACSTGSNQPQH
TRBJ2-3 | TRBV10-1 | ASSEDRSTDTQY
TRBJ1-2 | TRBV7-9 | ASSLSQGQRGYT
TRBJ2-3 | TRBV5-4 | ASTPGTGGTDTQY
TRBJ2-5 | TRBV28 | ASSLDSGDLGTQY
TRBJ1-5 | TRBV19 | ASRTQGSGNQPQH
TRBJ2-3 | TRBV19 | ASSIGQGESTDTQY
TRBJ1-6 | TRBV7-2 | ASSQRGLSSPLH
. | TRBV5-6 | ASSPRTGTYEQY
TRBJ2-7 | TRBV6-5 | ASSSLAGLSYEQY
TRBJ1-2 | TRBV5-1 | ASSPRPGNYGYT
TRBJ2-7 | TRBV5-1 | ASSLQGVSYEQY
TRBJ2-3 | TRBV19 | ASSMSLAGTTDTQY
TRBJ1-1 | TRBV6-5 | ASSLQGSAEAF
TRBJ2-6 | TRBV19 | ASRLGTSGFSGANVLT
TRBJ1-3 | TRBV5-8 | ASSLSKPSSGNTIY
TRBJ1-1 | TRBV19 | ASNFQGLMNTEAF
TRBJ2-2 | TRBV7-2 | ASSLRRDGTGELF
TRBJ1-1 | TRBV6-1 | ATKTGDMNTEAF
TRBJ2-5 | TRBV30 | ASTSGTTVQETQY
TRBJ1-5 | TRBV28 | ASSLAGPQH
TRBJ2-1 | TRBV6-1 | ASIGLAVSYNEQF
TRBJ2-7 | TRBV7-8 | ASSLVTGDYEQY
TRBJ1-1 | TRBV5-1 | ASSSAPDRGIFEAF
TRBJ2-7 | TRBV10-2 | ASGRLAGESYSYEQY
TRBJ1-5 | TRBV30 | AWTREGNQPQH
TRBJ2-7 | TRBV5-6 | ASSLETGSGLNEQY
TRBJ2-1 | TRBV29-1 | SVEDRLSGSNLGEQF
TRBJ1-1 | TRBV5-1 | ASSVTGLVTEAF
TRBJ2-2 | TRBV7-8 | ASSLVGGITGELF
TRBJ1-2 | TRBV27 | ASSLRGRGSFYGYT
TRBJ1-1 | TRBV4-2 | ASTEEGRNTEAF
TRBJ1-1 | TRBV6-1 | ASSVRENTEAF
TRBJ2-1 | TRBV5-1 | ASSTRLAGLYNEQF
TRBJ1-1 | TRBV7-9 | ASSLGDRGREVEAF
TRBJ1-5 | TRBV7-8 | ASSSTGFPRNQPQH
TRBJ2-7 | TRBV27 | ASSTPQGAGGLGEQY
TRBJ1-4 | TRBV5-6 | ASSFGTSATNEKLF
TRBJ2-5 | TRBV28 | ASREGGETQY
TRBJ2-5 | TRBV14 | ASSQDLTETQY
TRBJ1-6 | TRBV13 | ASSQTGGNSPLH
TRBJ1-1 | TRBV6-6 | ASSKSENTEAF
TRBJ1-5 | TRBV4-1 | ASSQEGGRGNQPQH
TRBJ1-4 | TRBV6-6 | ASSQLFYGDFLF
TRBJ2-7 | TRBV4-2 | ASSQDHSLSSYEQY
TRBJ2-1 | TRBV7-9 | ASSLGTSGIYNEQF
TRBJ1-2 | TRBV9 | ASSPSSPSGYT
TRBJ1-1 | TRBV4-2 | ASSQESIPEAF
TRBJ2-1 | TRBV5-4 | ASRAPFLAGVDNEQF
TRBJ1-1 | TRBV10-3 | AISESSVAFGTEAF
TRBJ1-2 | TRBV15 | ATSQEGYYGYT
TRBJ2-3 | TRBV10-3 | AISAYRLAGGGTDTQY
TRBJ2-3 | TRBV2 | ASSEAAELDTQY